The 29 T cell receptor beta chains below come from one sample, sequenced in a study of T cell repertoires in ileal Crohn's disease. Measured with immunoSEQ multiplex PCR; TCRdb has only the in-frame clones, and not every one. This table has 6,000 to 8,500 clones, 70% appearing once. Sample: ileal tissue. These receptors all stem from an adult with Crohn's disease.

The V call is TRBV9, the J call TRBJ2-3, with 10 positions matching TRBD2. Germline CDR1 is SGDLS and CDR2 is YYNGEE. CDR3 length: 17 residues. With V trimmed by 4 bases and J by 3 bases, 11 bases remained unmatched. The CDR3 DNA sequence: TGTGCCAGCAGCTTCCTACCCTCTAGCGGGGGTACAGATACGCAGTATTTT. It translates to CASSFLPSSGGTDTQYF.

This chain links TRBV27 with TRBJ1-1; 7 nucleotides line up with TRBD1. Germline values: CDR1 MNHEY, CDR2 SMNVEV (reference sequence). This CDR3 is built from 14 residues. V shed 5 bases and J 4 bases; nucleotides not matched to a gene: 7. In DNA, the CDR3 is TGTGCCAGCAGTCTACAGGGGAGCGGCACTGAAGCTTTCTTT. It specifies CASSLQGSGTEAFF.

The chain joins TRBV7-8 to TRBJ1-2; TRBD1 is a possible D gene (5 bases). Germline V lookup: CDR1 SGHVS, CDR2 FQNEAQ. The CDR3 contains 15 residues. V lost 5 bases and J 6 bases, leaving 19 bases between the germline ends. The CDR3 DNA follows: TGTGCCAGCAGCCCGACAGTGCTCGGGCTCGATGGCTACACCTTC. Translated: CASSPTVLGLDGYTF.

The chain is built from TRBV18 and TRBJ2-7, with D possibly being TRBD1 (6 bases). V lost 5 bases, J lost 6 bases, and 8 bases lay in between. The CDR3 has 11 residues. Germline V gene data show CDR1 as KGHSH and CDR2 as LQKENI. The CDR3: CASSTGTEQYF. In DNA, the CDR3 is TGTGCCAGCTCAACAGGGACCGAGCAGTACTTC.

This chain uses TRBV6-1 with TRBJ2-7; 8 nucleotides line up with TRBD1. The CDR3 runs to 14 residues. Germline V CDR1 and CDR2: MNHNS, SASEGT. The junction had 4 bases not matched to a gene; V was cut back by 3 bases and J by 3 bases. The chain's CDR3 is CASSDWDRNYEQYF. CDR3 DNA: TGTGCCAGCAGTGACTGGGACAGGAACTACGAGCAGTACTTC.

This rearrangement joins TRBV2 to TRBJ1-5; 8 bases are a match to TRBD1. V trimming: 6 bases; J trimming: 4 bases; junction bases outside the gene matches: 8. Germline CDR1 and CDR2: SNHLY and FYNNEI. This CDR3 comprises 15 residues. The CDR3 sequence: CASRVGQATNQPQHF. CDR3 sequence (DNA): TGTGCCAGCAGGGTGGGACAGGCTACTAATCAGCCCCAGCATTTT.

The chain uses TRBV10-3 and TRBJ1-5; the D gene is possibly TRBD1 (6 bases). The CDR3 runs to 15 residues. Trimming took off 3 bases at V and 7 bases at J, with 16 bases between the two ends. Germline lookup yields CDR1 ENHRY and CDR2 SYGVKD. The CDR3 loop is CAISDTRQGIQPQHF. CDR3 DNA sequence: TGTGCCATCAGTGACACGAGGCAGGGGATACAGCCCCAGCATTTT.

V and J are TRBV30 and TRBJ2-5; 10 positions match TRBD2. The CDR3 has 13 residues. The V gene end was trimmed by 0 bases and the J gene end by 6 bases; junction bases not matched to a gene: 1. In germline, CDR1 is GTSNPN, CDR2 SVGIG (reference sequence). The CDR3 loop reads CAWSVAGGKTQYF. The CDR3, as DNA: TGTGCCTGGAGTGTAGCGGGGGGGAAGACCCAGTACTTC.

The rearrangement uses TRBV6-1 and TRBJ2-7; TRBD2 aligns across 12 bases. Germline V lookup: CDR1 MNHNS, CDR2 SASEGT. V lost 3 bases, J lost 3 bases, and 6 bases stayed unmatched. The CDR3 consists of 16 residues. Here the CDR3 DNA reads TGTGCCAGCAGTGATACCCTAGCGGGGGGGTACTACGAGCAGTACTTC. This translates into CASSDTLAGGYYEQYF.

The rearrangement joins TRBV14 to TRBJ2-5; no reliable D call. The CDR3 consists of 17 residues. Germline-derived CDR1 and CDR2 are SGHDN and FVKESK. V lost 0 bases to trimming and J lost 3 bases, with 17 bases between them. The CDR3 region has the DNA TGTGCCAGCAGCCAAGATCCTAGAGCCTGGTGGAAAGAGACCCAGTACTTC. It encodes CASSQDPRAWWKETQYF.

V gene TRBV7-2 combines with J gene TRBJ1-1; 9 nucleotides agree with TRBD1. There are 15 residues in the CDR3. V was clipped by 6 bases and J by 1 base; unmatched bases: 6. CDR1 and CDR2 from the germline V gene are SGHTA and FQGNSA. CDR3 sequence: CASSTRTGANTEAFF. CDR3 nucleotide sequence: TGTGCCAGCAGTACCCGGACAGGGGCGAACACTGAAGCTTTCTTT.

This clone has a single count. The genes are TRBV7-3 and TRBJ2-1; 13 bases fit TRBD2. The CDR3 runs 17 residues. The J segment lost 6 bases and the V segment lost 4 bases, leaving 9 bases of the junction unmatched. The germline V gene encodes CDR1 SGHTA and CDR2 FQGTGA. CDR3 loop: CASSSTVTSGGPNEQFF. CDR3 coding DNA: TGTGCCAGCAGCTCCACCGTGACTAGCGGGGGGCCCAATGAGCAGTTCTTC.

This clone was found once. The chain employs TRBV27 and TRBJ1-2; TRBD1 agrees at 10 bases. Germline CDR1 MNHEY, CDR2 SMNVEV (reference sequence). Trimming cost V 8 bases and J 8 bases; bases outside gene matches: 5. This CDR3 spans 12 amino acids. CDR3 region: CASADRGRGYTF. The DNA of the CDR3 is TGTGCCAGCGCCGACAGGGGGCGAGGCTACACCTTC.

As regards this clone: An end of the junction differs from the germline gene, which may be a read error. The chain has TRBV9 and TRBJ2-1; TRBD1 might be the D (5 bases). This CDR3 region has 15 residues. The germline CDR1 and CDR2 sequences are SGDLS and YYNGEE. CDR3 DNA sequence: TGTGCCAGCAGCGTCGTGGGGCTCCTCTACGATGAGCAGTTCTTC. Protein product: CASSVVGLLYDEQFF. The variable domain in full, completed from reference TRBV9 and TRBJ2-1, reads DSGVTQTPKHLITATGQRVTLRCSPRSGDLSVYWYQQSLDQGLQFLIQYYNGEERAKGNILERFSAQQFPDLHSELNLSSLELGDSALYFCASSVVGLLYDEQFFGPGTRLTVL.

This sequence joins TRBV5-1 and TRBJ2-7; D is undetermined. V was clipped by 4 bases and J by 1 base, with 12 bases between them. CDR3 length equals 14 residues. Germline V lookup: CDR1 SGHRS, CDR2 YFSETQ. The CDR3 region has the DNA TGCGCCAGCAGCCCCCGACTTGGGTCCTACGAGCAGTACTTC. Translated, it gives CASSPRLGSYEQYF.

J is TRBJ1-1 and V is TRBV4-1; D possibly corresponds to TRBD1 (5 bases). The V end was cut by 0 bases, the J end by 0 bases, with 8 bases between. The CDR3 sequence is 15 residues long. Germline V CDR1 and CDR2: MGHRA, YSYEKL. The CDR3 sequence is CASSQERGMNTEAFF. CDR3 sequence (DNA): TGCGCCAGCAGCCAAGAAAGGGGTATGAACACTGAAGCTTTCTTT.

By proportion, this clone is medium-sized. The chain has TRBV7-9 and TRBJ1-1; 8 positions match TRBD1. The CDR3 runs to 13 residues. Germline V gene data show CDR1 as SEHNR and CDR2 as FQNEAQ (reference sequence). Unmatched junction bases numbered 3, after V lost 6 bases and J lost 3 bases. The CDR3 is CASSPTGDTEAFF. The CDR3 DNA reads as TGTGCCAGCAGTCCGACAGGGGACACTGAAGCTTTCTTT.

The chain is built from TRBV7-9 and TRBJ1-1; D remains ambiguous. From germline, CDR1 is SEHNR and CDR2 FQNEAQ (reference sequence). V was cut by 5 bases and J by 0 bases, with 16 bases left in between. This CDR3 comprises 16 residues. The CDR3 spells CASSPQGLGVNTEAFF. The CDR3 bases are TGTGCCAGCAGCCCTCAAGGTCTCGGGGTGAACACTGAAGCTTTCTTT.

V is TRBV5-1 and J is TRBJ1-4; D gene unclear. The CDR3 is 17 amino acids. The V and J ends lost 0 bases and 0 bases respectively, with 12 bases between them. Germline loops: CDR1 SGHRS, CDR2 YFSETQ. DNA of the CDR3: TGCGCCAGCAGCTTGGGACCCCAGCGTGCAACTAATGAAAAACTGTTTTTT. Its protein is CASSLGPQRATNEKLFF.

The rearrangement joins TRBV13 to TRBJ2-3; 8 bases line up with TRBD1. J gave up 7 bases and V 4 bases, and 10 bases lay outside the gene matches. CDR1 and CDR2 from the germline V gene are PRHDT and FYEKMQ (reference sequence). This CDR3 region has 15 residues. CDR3 DNA sequence: TGTGCCAGCAGCTCGACAGGGGAGCAAAGAAATACGCAGTATTTT. It encodes CASSSTGEQRNTQYF.

The V and J genes are TRBV5-1 and TRBJ1-3; 10 nucleotides align to TRBD1. Trimming at V came to 4 bases and at J to 4 bases, leaving 2 bases not matched to a gene. The germline V gene has CDR1 SGHRS and CDR2 YFSETQ. The CDR3 has 14 amino acids. The CDR3 nucleotides are TGCGCCAGCAGCCCGGGACAGGGGGGAAACACCATATATTTT. Translating it yields CASSPGQGGNTIYF.

The chain couples TRBV28 to TRBJ1-2; D call uncertain. Looked up from germline, CDR1 is MDHEN and CDR2 is SYDVKM. The CDR3 sequence is 10 residues long. Trimming stripped 10 bases from V and 3 bases from J, with 6 bases between. The CDR3 DNA follows: TGTGCCACGGACTACTATGGCTACACCTTC. Translating it yields CATDYYGYTF.

This clone was observed a handful of times. The rearrangement uses TRBV7-8 and TRBJ2-3, with TRBD1 matching over 9 bases. The CDR3 is 15 amino acids. After removal of 3 bases from V and 3 bases from J, the junction contained 4 bases not matched to a gene. The germline CDR1 and CDR2 sequences are SGHVS and FQNEAQ. The CDR3: CASSLNRGPTDTQYF. In DNA form, the CDR3 reads TGTGCCAGCAGCTTGAACAGGGGGCCGACAGATACGCAGTATTTT.

V and J are TRBV18 and TRBJ2-7; unclear D gene. This CDR3 is built from 12 residues. Deletions cut 2 bases from V and 3 bases from J, with 5 bases between. Germline V lookup: CDR1 KGHSH, CDR2 LQKENI. Here the CDR3 reads CASSPSDYEQYF. The CDR3 nucleotides read TGTGCCAGCTCACCATCAGACTACGAGCAGTACTTC.

The rearrangement links TRBV7-9 to TRBJ2-3; D remains unclear. Per the germline V gene, CDR1 is SEHNR and CDR2 is FQNEAQ (reference sequence). This CDR3 has 15 amino acids. V lost 1 base, J lost 4 bases, and 12 bases lay in between. CDR3 bases: TGTGCCAGCAGCTTAGGCCAGTCGCCACCAGATACGCAGTATTTT. This codes for CASSLGQSPPDTQYF.

The chain employs TRBV11-3 and TRBJ2-3; tentatively, D is TRBD2 (7 bases). This CDR3 has 16 residues. Germline lookup yields CDR1 SGHNT and CDR2 YENEEA. The ends were cut back, 7 bases at V and 0 bases at J, with 17 bases in the middle. The DNA for the CDR3 is TGTGCCAGCACCACTTCTGCGGGGGCTAGCACAGATACGCAGTATTTT. Translation gives CASTTSAGASTDTQYF.

The rearrangement joins TRBV10-3 to TRBJ1-5; 8 bases match TRBD1. The germline V gene encodes CDR1 ENHRY and CDR2 SYGVKD. The trim removed 11 bases at V and 0 bases at J, leaving 6 bases unmatched. The CDR3 is made up of 14 amino acids. Written as DNA, the CDR3 is TGTGCCTCGGGGACAGGAGGTAGCAATCAGCCCCAGCATTTT. Translated, it gives CASGTGGSNQPQHF.

V is TRBV5-3 and J is TRBJ2-7, with TRBD1 identical over 7 bases. TRBV5-3 qualifies as an ORF whose function is uncertain. The CDR3 has 16 amino acids. The junction had 9 bases not matched to a gene; V was cut back by 2 bases and J by 1 base. The CDR3 nucleotides read TGTGCCAGAAGCTTTATAAAATTGGACAGGTCCTACGAGCAGTACTTC. Protein product: CARSFIKLDRSYEQYF.

This clone was seen a few times. This sequence joins TRBV15 and TRBJ1-5; D is unresolved. V lost 6 bases and J 11 bases, leaving 17 bases between the germline ends. Germline CDR1 reads LNHNV; CDR2 reads YYDKDF (reference sequence). The CDR3 covers 13 residues. This chain's CDR3 is CATRFRGSLAQHF. The CDR3 DNA reads as TGTGCCACCAGGTTTAGAGGCTCTCTAGCCCAGCATTTT.